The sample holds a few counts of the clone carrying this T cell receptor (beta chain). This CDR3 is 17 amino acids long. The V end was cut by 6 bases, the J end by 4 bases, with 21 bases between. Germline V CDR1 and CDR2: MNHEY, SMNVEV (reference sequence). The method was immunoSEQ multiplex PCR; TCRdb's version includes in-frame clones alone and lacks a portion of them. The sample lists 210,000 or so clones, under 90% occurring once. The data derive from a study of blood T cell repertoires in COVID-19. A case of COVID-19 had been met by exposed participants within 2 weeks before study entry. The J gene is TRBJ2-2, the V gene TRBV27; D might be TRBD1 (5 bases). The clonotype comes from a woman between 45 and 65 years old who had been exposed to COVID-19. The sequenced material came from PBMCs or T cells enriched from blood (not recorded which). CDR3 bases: TGTGCCAGCAGAGGGGCTATAACATGGGATCTCACCGGGGAGCTGTTTTTT. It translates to CASRGAITWDLTGELFF.